This TCR beta chain was identified in a study of glioma-infiltrating T cells after dendritic cell vaccination (dated by TCRdb to the mid-2010s). At the level of the whole study: Of the 15 or so glioblastoma patients in the cohort, all drawn from Phase I and II dendritic cell vaccination trials, 9 were newly diagnosed and 6 had recurrent disease. TCR sequencing metrics, including TIL content and tumor-blood repertoire overlap, were correlated with survival after dendritic cell vaccination. Deep sequencing of TCR beta CDR3 regions was used to quantify tumor-infiltrating lymphocyte content and compare tumor and blood repertoires in dendritic cell-vaccinated glioblastoma patients. The vaccine consisted of monocyte-derived dendritic cells cultured less than 9 days with IL-4 and GM-CSF, then pulsed overnight with autologous tumor lysate. Patients received three intradermal dendritic cell vaccine injections at biweekly intervals in the arm below the axilla. Autologous tumor lysate-pulsed dendritic cell vaccination was administered to the patients between about 2002 and 2013.

Using the immunoSEQ assay, TCRB CDR3 regions were amplified from roughly 2.1 micrograms of genomic DNA, or from all available DNA when less than that was on hand. For multiplex PCR, 60 forward primers for TCR V beta segments and 13 reverse primers for J beta segments were used. Synthetic control templates were spiked into each sample at limiting dilution to estimate reads per starting template. Sequencing produced 87 bp reads on the Illumina HiSeq System. In the authors' own workflow: PCR and sequencing errors were removed by a nearest neighbor algorithm that merged closely related sequences. TCR overlap was measured as the percentage of unique tumor TCR beta sequences that were also present in the peripheral blood of the same patient. Held by TCRdb, this immuneACCESS table contains in-frame sequences only and omits some clones. Under half of the omission traces to an unresolved V gene where checked; the cause of the rest is unknown. That table furnishes V, J and clone size, whereas the DNA furnished D and trimming. The sample profile shows some 100,000 clones; 75% to 85% of them were found once. The ten largest make up over 5% of the sample.

Trimming at the junction amounts to 4 bases on V and 8 bases on J, and the germline ends lie 14 bases apart. As encoded in the germline V gene, CDR1 is SNHLY while CDR2 is FYNNEI. The CDR3 spans 13 residues, from the cysteine through the phenylalanine. The kept DNA is CDR3 alone, 39 bases in frame from the first base. As regards this clone: Its antigen is unknown. Within one base of it there is no much larger clone, and no base qualities were kept.

General conclusions and limits of the study: The cohort was small and heterogeneous, only a few patients had full blood and tumor sets, and even fewer had initial-recurrent tumor pairs. The TCR overlap response model with three groups was called speculative and said to need prospective validation. TCR clonality showed no direct relationship with survival, which suggests that a diverse polyclonal response may be important. After dendritic cell vaccination, a higher estimated pretreatment TIL content predicted longer time to progression and longer overall survival.

To be selected, patients needed enough residual fresh-frozen tumor tissue and more than two years of available survival data. An isocitrate dehydrogenase mutation was not carried by any of the glioblastoma patients, although molecular status was otherwise variable. PBMC were collected before vaccination, two weeks after the third vaccination, and at tumor progression if tumor progression occurred. The Qiagen DNeasy Blood extraction Kit was used for extraction of genomic DNA. This chain is built from TRBV2 and TRBJ1-2; TRBD1 is a weak D gene call, 6 bases matching. The sample in question was blood, obtained before dendritic cell vaccination. The TCR was taken from a human donor with glioblastoma. In nucleotide form, the sequence is TGTGCCAGCAGTGCACAGGGCTCGTCGGGCTACACCTTC. This codes for CASSAQGSSGYTF.